The present T cell receptor beta chain was sequenced within a study of T cell responses to AZD1222 COVID-19 vaccine. On this clone itself: The antigen is unknown.

Overall study results and limits: An increase in Spike-specific TCR breadth and depth was observed after two AZD1222 doses. In the spike-specific TCR repertoire, nearly half reportedly target unmutated variant regions.

Germline V gene data show CDR1 as SGHTA and CDR2 as FQGNSA. V lost 5 bases and J lost 3; bases outside the gene matches: 6. CDR3 length: 15 amino acids. TCRdb keeps only in-frame clones here, not all; method: immunoSEQ multiplex PCR. The sample gives approximately 170,000 clones, around 93% of which show up once; about 4.2% is in the top ten. The rearrangement joins TRBV7-2 to TRBJ1-1, with 10 bases identical to TRBD1. The sequencing here drew on peripheral blood, taken on day 0 of AZD1222 vaccination. This clonotype originated in an adult in good health. CDR3 amino acids: CASSPRQGAYTEAFF. As DNA, the CDR3 is TGTGCCAGCAGCCCTAGACAGGGGGCTTACACTGAAGCTTTCTTT.